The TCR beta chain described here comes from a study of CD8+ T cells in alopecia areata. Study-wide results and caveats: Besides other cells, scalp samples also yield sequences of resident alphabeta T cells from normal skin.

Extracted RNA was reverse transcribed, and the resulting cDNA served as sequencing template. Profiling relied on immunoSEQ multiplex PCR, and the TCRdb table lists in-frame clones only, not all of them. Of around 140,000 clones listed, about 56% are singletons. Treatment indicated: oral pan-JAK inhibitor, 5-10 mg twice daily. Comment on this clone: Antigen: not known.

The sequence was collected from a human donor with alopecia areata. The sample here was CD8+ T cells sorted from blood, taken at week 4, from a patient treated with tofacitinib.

The CDR3, as DNA: TGTGCCAGCAGTTGGTCGGGCCCCAATCAGCCCCAGCATTTT. Protein sequence: CASSWSGPNQPQHF. V usage is TRBV27 and J usage is TRBJ1-5; D is unresolved. The CDR3 covers 14 residues. Trimming removed 4 bases from V and 3 bases from J, with 10 bases in between. CDR1 MNHEY and CDR2 SMNVEV come from the germline V gene (reference sequence).